This T cell receptor (beta chain) is drawn from a study of early T cells in non-severe SARS-CoV-2 infection. The CDR3 is made up of 13 amino acids. Germline V gene data show CDR1 as MNHNY and CDR2 as SVGAGI (reference sequence). The V segment lost 6 bases and the J segment 7 bases; nucleotides outside the gene matches: 6. Attached unique molecular identifiers marked individual cDNA molecules. Each CDR3 protein is one row after TCRdb ran MiXCR on the 5' RACE reads. Of tens of thousands of distinct CDR3 sequences in the sample, under 15% were seen once. The sample comprised whole blood. This TCR was recovered from an adult who was a healthcare worker with PCR-confirmed SARS-CoV-2 infection or an uninfected control (not recorded which). This chain uses TRBV6-6 with TRBJ1-5; 7 nucleotides agree with TRBD1. CDR3 loop: CASSLQGIQPQHF. The DNA of the CDR3 is TGTGCCAGCAGCTTACAGGGGATCCAGCCCCAGCATTTT.